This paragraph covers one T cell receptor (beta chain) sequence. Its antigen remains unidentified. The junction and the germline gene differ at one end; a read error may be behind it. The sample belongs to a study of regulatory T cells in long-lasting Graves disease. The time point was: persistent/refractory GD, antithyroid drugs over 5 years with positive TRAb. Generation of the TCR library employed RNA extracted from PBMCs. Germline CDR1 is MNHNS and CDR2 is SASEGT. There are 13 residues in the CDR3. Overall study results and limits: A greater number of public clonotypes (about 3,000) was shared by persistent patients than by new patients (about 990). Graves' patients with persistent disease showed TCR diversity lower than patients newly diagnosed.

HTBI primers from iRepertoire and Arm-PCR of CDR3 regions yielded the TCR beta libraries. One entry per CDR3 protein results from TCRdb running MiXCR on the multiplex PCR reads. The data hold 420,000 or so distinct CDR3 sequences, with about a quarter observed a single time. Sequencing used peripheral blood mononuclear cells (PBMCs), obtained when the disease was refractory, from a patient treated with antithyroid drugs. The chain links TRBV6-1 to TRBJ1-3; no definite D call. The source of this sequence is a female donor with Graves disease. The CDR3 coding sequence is TGTGCCAGCTTTTCAGGTTCTGGAGACACCATATATTTT. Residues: CASFSGSGDTIYF.